The following is a T cell receptor (beta chain) sequence with its context. Its antigen is unidentified. All donors participated as healthy donors of bone marrow. The germline V gene has CDR1 MNHEY and CDR2 SVGAGI. Trimming cost V 4 bases and J 2 bases, with 12 bases left between them. The CDR3 is made up of 14 amino acids. This specimen comes from a study of cytomegalovirus exposure and HLA in healthy donors. Study-wide findings and caveats: As was reported, the classifier diagnosed cytomegalovirus status with high specificity and sensitivity. A later analysis found TCR association rates differed by HLA locus, highest for DRB1 and lowest for HLA-C. Presence/absence analyses assumed roughly uniform sequencing depth across donors, which may not hold.

In the PCR, 60 Vbeta and 13 Jbeta primers were used. Using immunoSEQ multiplex PCR, the repertoire was profiled, and TCRdb retains in-frame clones only, with some absent. The data contain 130,000 or so clones, more than 55% of them singletons. The TCR originated in a woman aged 55-75 years in good health and CMV-seronegative. This rearrangement joins TRBV6-5 to TRBJ2-7; no firm D call. The specimen was PBMCs. The CDR3 loop is CASSSSQKAYEQYF. DNA of the CDR3: TGTGCCAGCAGTTCCTCACAGAAGGCCTACGAGCAGTACTTC.